What follows are 21 T cell receptor beta chains derived from one specimen sequenced in a study of T cells in Graves' hyperthyroidism and ophthalmopathy. It was RNA transcripts that yielded the amplified TCR beta CDR3 regions. An initial round of RT-PCR targeting the TCR CDR3 relied on the HTBI primer set. One entry per CDR3 protein, called by TCRdb with MiXCR from the multiplex PCR reads. The top ten clones hold under 40% of a sample with 250,000 to 300,000 distinct CDR3 sequences, roughly a fifth of them seen once. Material for sequencing was blood. These receptors were collected from a man aged 50-59 years with Graves' ophthalmopathy.

In its sample, this clonotype was seen a few times. The rearrangement joins TRBV28 to TRBJ2-7; 11 positions agree with TRBD2. Germline CDR1 reads MDHEN; CDR2 reads SYDVKM. Germline trimming cut 6 bases from V and 2 bases from J; bases unmatched to any gene: 6. This CDR3 is 15 amino acids long. The CDR3 reads CASSTGLAGAYEQYF. The CDR3 nucleotides are TGTGCCAGCAGCACCGGACTAGCGGGCGCCTACGAGCAGTACTTC.

This chain uses TRBV27 with TRBJ1-5; 7 bases agree with TRBD1. Germline CDR1 MNHEY, CDR2 SMNVEV (reference sequence). The CDR3 contains 15 residues. V was pared by 5 bases and J by 4 bases, with 8 bases of the junction left unmatched. The DNA for the CDR3 is TGTGCCAGCAGTCACCGGGACAGTCGGAATCAGCCCCAGCATTTT. As protein: CASSHRDSRNQPQHF.

This clonotype has ten or more counts. Here the CDR3 reads CASSFSTNSGSPLHF. Written as DNA, the CDR3 is TGTGCCAGCAGCTTCTCGACCAACTCGGGTTCACCCCTCCACTTT. This chain connects TRBV7-2 to TRBJ1-6; D unclear. This CDR3 has 15 amino acids. V lost 3 bases and J 9 bases, leaving 15 bases between the germline ends. Germline-derived CDR1 and CDR2 are SGHTA and FQGNSA.

In its sample, this clonotype was seen many times. The chain couples TRBV13 to TRBJ2-5; 10 nucleotides line up with TRBD2. The ends lost 7 bases at V and 0 bases at J; junction bases unmatched: 8. The length of the CDR3 is 16 residues. Germline CDR1 and CDR2: PRHDT and FYEKMQ (reference sequence). The CDR3 loop reads CASNYRTSGNQETQYF. The CDR3 nucleotides read TGTGCCAGCAACTATCGGACTAGCGGCAACCAAGAGACCCAGTACTTC. Full variable domain (missing parts from reference TRBV13 and TRBJ2-5): AAGVIQSPRHLIKEKRETATLKCYPIPRHDTVYWYQQGPGQDPQFLISFYEKMQSDKGSIPDRFSAQQFSDYHSELNMSSLELGDSALYFCASNYRTSGNQETQYFGPGTRLLVL.

This clonotype has just one count. This chain uses TRBV7-9 with TRBJ2-7; 7 positions agree with TRBD2. The CDR3 is 16 residues long. Germline assignment: CDR1 SEHNR and CDR2 FQNEAQ (reference sequence). With 7 bases clipped from V and 0 bases from J, the junction kept 12 bases outside the gene matches. The chain's CDR3 is CASTPSGGAASYEQYF. The CDR3 nucleotides read TGTGCCAGCACCCCATCGGGGGGAGCGGCCTCCTACGAGCAGTACTTC.

This clonotype was seen many times. The genes are TRBV6-2 or TRBV6-3 and TRBJ2-7; a weak D match, TRBD1 (5 bases). V was clipped by 2 bases and J by 2 bases, with 10 bases between them. Germline lookup yields CDR1 MNHEY and CDR2 SVGEGT. This CDR3 has 14 residues. The CDR3 DNA sequence: TGTGCCAGCAGTTACGGGGCGATCACCTACGAGCAGTACTTC. As protein: CASSYGAITYEQYF.

In this sample, this clonotype turned up a few times. V gene TRBV20-1 combines with J gene TRBJ2-7; 11 bases are a match to TRBD2. The CDR3 extends over 15 amino acids. Germline loops: CDR1 DFQATT, CDR2 SNEGSKA (reference sequence). Trimming at V came to 5 bases and at J to 4 bases, leaving 10 bases not matched to a gene. The CDR3 loop is CSAPRELAGAYEQYF. The CDR3 coding sequence is TGCAGTGCTCCCCGGGAACTAGCGGGAGCGTACGAGCAGTACTTC.

This clonotype has only a few counts. This rearrangement joins TRBV30 to TRBJ2-7; D gene ambiguous. Germline values: CDR1 GTSNPN, CDR2 SVGIG (reference sequence). Trimming left V 3 bases short and J 0 bases short, with 15 bases between. The CDR3 consists of 15 residues. CDR3 sequence: CAWSVEVGNSYEQYF. CDR3 sequence (DNA): TGTGCCTGGAGCGTCGAGGTAGGAAACTCCTACGAGCAGTACTTC.

This chain uses TRBV7-8 with TRBJ2-3; D may match TRBD1 or TRBD2 (5 bases each). Germline-derived CDR1 and CDR2 are SGHVS and FQNEAQ. The length of the CDR3 is 17 residues. The V and J ends lost 5 bases and 4 bases respectively, with 22 bases between them. The CDR3 spells CASSGPRDAALPDTQYF. The CDR3 DNA sequence: TGTGCCAGCAGCGGACCACGGGACGCCGCCCTTCCAGATACGCAGTATTTT. The full variable domain, rest sourced from reference TRBV7-8 and TRBJ2-3, is GAGVSQSPRYKVAKRGQDVALRCDPISGHVSLFWYQQALGQGPEFLTYFQNEAQLDKSGLPSDRFFAERPEGSVSTLKIQRTQQEDSAVYLCASSGPRDAALPDTQYFGPGTRLTVL.

The CDR3 sequence is CASSPTSGRAGYEQYF. CDR3 bases: TGTGCCAGCAGCCCAACCAGCGGGAGGGCCGGTTACGAGCAGTACTTC. The chain carries TRBV28 and TRBJ2-7, with 10 bases identical to TRBD2. This CDR3 has 16 amino acids. V trimming: 6 bases; J trimming: 4 bases; junction bases outside the gene matches: 12. Germline assignment: CDR1 MDHEN and CDR2 SYDVKM. The whole variable domain, filled in from reference TRBV28 and TRBJ2-7, reads DVKVTQSSRYLVKRTGEKVFLECVQDMDHENMFWYRQDPGLGLRLIYFSYDVKMKEKGDIPEGYSVSREKKERFSLILESASTNQTSMYLCASSPTSGRAGYEQYFGPGTRLTVT.

The V and J genes are TRBV7-3 and TRBJ2-3; D tentatively reads TRBD1 or TRBD2 (5 bases each). V lost 5 bases and J 5 bases, leaving 29 bases between the germline ends. Germline lookup yields CDR1 SGHTA and CDR2 FQGTGA. This CDR3 contains 19 residues. The CDR3 sequence: CASSPIAPGPKDPQDTQYF. CDR3 DNA: TGTGCCAGCAGCCCAATCGCACCGGGACCAAAAGATCCGCAAGATACGCAGTATTTT.

The sample holds many counts of this clonotype. The chain has TRBV2 and TRBJ2-7, with D perhaps matching TRBD2 (5 bases). This CDR3 comprises 16 residues. From germline, CDR1 is SNHLY and CDR2 FYNNEI. V lost 2 bases to trimming and J lost 2 bases, with 16 bases between them. The CDR3 bases are TGTGCCAGCAGTGAACGGGAAGGGCCCGGAGCCTACGAGCAGTACTTC. This encodes CASSEREGPGAYEQYF.

This clonotype has ten or more counts. The chain combines TRBV5-8 with TRBJ2-1, with D possibly matching TRBD2 (5 bases). The ends were cut back, 1 base at V and 7 bases at J, with 15 bases in the middle. In germline, CDR1 is SGHTS, CDR2 YDEGEE. The CDR3 runs 15 residues. The CDR3 bases are TGTGCCAGCAGCTTGTATCCCCGGCCGGGGAATGAGCAGTTCTTC. Translation gives CASSLYPRPGNEQFF. Using reference TRBV5-8 and TRBJ2-1 for the parts outside the CDR3, the full variable domain is EAGVTQSPTHLIKTRGQQATLRCSPISGHTSVYWYQQALGLGLQFLLWYDEGEERNRGNFPPRFSGRQFPNYSSELNVNALELEDSALYLCASSLYPRPGNEQFFGPGTRLTVL.

This clonotype was counted ten times or more. V is TRBV19 and J is TRBJ2-5; 12 bases are shared with TRBD2. J was trimmed by 5 bases and V by 0 bases; bases with no gene match: 4. CDR1 is LNHDA, CDR2 SQIVND, per germline (reference sequence). The length of the CDR3 is 16 residues. This CDR3 reads CASSIEGTSGSETQYF. In DNA form, the CDR3 reads TGTGCCAGTAGTATAGAAGGGACTAGCGGGTCGGAGACCCAGTACTTC.

This clonotype was seen ten or more times. The chain is built from TRBV11-1 and TRBJ2-5; 9 bases are a match to TRBD1. CDR3 size: 16 residues. The J segment lost 5 bases and the V segment lost 5 bases, leaving 12 bases of the junction unmatched. CDR1 and CDR2 (germline): SGHAT, FQDESV (reference sequence). This CDR3 reads CASSNHRGPSLETQYF. The CDR3 bases are TGTGCCAGCAGCAATCACAGGGGGCCCTCATTGGAGACCCAGTACTTC.

This clonotype was seen ten or more times. V is TRBV5-1 and J is TRBJ2-1, with no clear D. The CDR3 length is 14 residues. The V end lost 7 bases, the J end lost 2 bases, and 13 bases lay between the germline ends. Germline V gene sequence: CDR1 SGHRS, CDR2 YFSETQ. Here the CDR3 reads CASGSRDTYNEQFF. Here the CDR3 DNA reads TGCGCCAGCGGCAGTAGGGATACCTACAATGAGCAGTTCTTC.

This clonotype came up a few times. The V call is TRBV6-1, the J call TRBJ1-2, with unresolved D. The V end lost 5 bases, the J end lost 9 bases, and 13 bases lay between the germline ends. The CDR3 is made up of 12 amino acids. CDR1 is MNHNS, CDR2 SASEGT, per germline. This chain's CDR3 is CASSRGGGSYTF. For the CDR3, the DNA is TGTGCCAGCAGTCGCGGAGGAGGAAGCTACACCTTC.

This clonotype was detected ten times or more. The rearrangement links TRBV5-6 to TRBJ2-3; the D gene could be TRBD1 or TRBD2 (5 bases each). The germline V and J ends were trimmed by 6 bases and 2 bases, with 16 bases remaining between them. This CDR3 has 15 residues. Germline V gene data show CDR1 as SGHDT and CDR2 as YYEEEE. CDR3 protein: CASKRGRAHTDTQYF. CDR3 DNA: TGTGCCAGCAAGAGGGGCAGGGCACACACAGATACGCAGTATTTT.

This clonotype showed up many times. The chain employs TRBV11-2 and TRBJ2-7; 10 nucleotides match TRBD2. The V and J ends lost 5 bases and 5 bases, in that order; junction bases with no gene match: 3. Germline V lookup: CDR1 SGHAT, CDR2 FQNNGV. The length of the CDR3 is 13 residues. The CDR3 region has the DNA TGTGCCAGCAGCACTAGCGGGATTGACGAGCAGTACTTC. Its translation: CASSTSGIDEQYF.

This clonotype turned up a few times. V gene TRBV28 combines with J gene TRBJ1-1; D not certain. Per germline, CDR1 MDHEN and CDR2 SYDVKM. The length of the CDR3 is 14 residues. The germline V and J ends were trimmed by 5 bases and 4 bases, with 14 bases remaining between them. This CDR3 reads CASSINRQSTEAFF. The CDR3 DNA reads as TGTGCCAGCAGTATTAATCGACAAAGCACTGAAGCTTTCTTT.

This clonotype was detected ten times or more. The rearrangement joins TRBV20-1 to TRBJ2-1; D remains unclear. Trimming took 5 bases from V and 0 from J, leaving 11 bases between them. The CDR3 consists of 14 residues. Germline V gene data show CDR1 as DFQATT and CDR2 as SNEGSKA (reference sequence). This CDR3 is CSAQTRRSYNEQFF. CDR3 bases: TGCAGTGCTCAAACTCGACGCTCCTACAATGAGCAGTTCTTC.